This T cell receptor (beta chain) was profiled in a study of T cell repertoires in aging, cancer and after chemotherapy (dated by TCRdb to about 2019). In terms of the full investigation: Donors were distributed across six age groups ranging from 30 or younger to 70 or older, with at least three individuals included per group. In the hematological group, paired pre- and post-chemotherapy samples were obtained from chronic lymphocytic leukemia patients treated with fludarabine- or bendamustine-based regimens. The complete dataset included some 10 million TCR reads. To examine immunoaging and T cell reconstitution after chemotherapy, the study profiled TCR beta repertoires in peripheral blood from healthy donors and cancer patients. The cohort comprised around 220 cancer patients, 85 to 94 with hematological and over 110 with solid cancers, plus 95 healthy donors as a reference group.

With regard to this clonotype: This receptor's antigen is unknown. No base quality information exists; no much larger clone differs at one position.

Instead of sorted cells or RNA, genomic DNA extracted from peripheral blood served as the source for amplifying TCR beta rearrangements. Findings and caveats that apply to the study as a whole: Untreated patients with hematological or solid cancers showed significantly lower blood TCR diversity and higher clonality than age-matched healthy donors. Lymphoid organ infiltration was present in the hematological cancer patients, and this infiltration may itself impair thymic emigration or the expansion of peripheral T cells. In healthy donors, the decline in TCR diversity with age was mainly explained by loss of richness, whereas in cancer patients loss of evenness was also found to contribute. It was noted by the authors that conclusions about immunological memory after chemotherapy cannot be drawn from the repertoire data. Median generation probability increased over the chemotherapy interval in both cancer cohorts, suggesting repertoire reconstitution through rebound thymic output.

At the junction V is shortened by 5 bases and J by 3 bases, with 7 bases in between. The cysteine opens and the phenylalanine closes a CDR3 of 12 amino acids. The entry retains the CDR3 DNA only, 36 bases that are in frame from base 1. The germline V gene (reference sequence) sets CDR1 to MNHEY and CDR2 to SMNVEV. Multiplex touch-down PCR with a mixed TRB-A/B primer pool was used to amplify rearranged TRB sequences covering the V, D and J segments. Illumina adapters and sample indices were attached to the amplicons in two consecutive PCR reactions using Phusion HS II polymerase. After gel purification with the NucleoSpin Gel and PCR Clean-up kit, the amplicons were checked using Qubit and an Agilent 2100 Bioanalyzer. The libraries were sequenced on an Illumina MiSeq with 600-cycle, single-indexed, paired-end runs. The authors processed their data as follows. MiXCR versions 2.12 and 3.0.5 were used to process TRB sequences. A clone was defined as each unique CDR3 nucleotide sequence, and only productive sequences supported by at least two reads were kept. The repertoire metrics were Shannon diversity, evenness, clonality (calculated as one minus evenness), and diversity profiles parameterized by alpha from 0 to 5. The IGoR algorithm was used to compute generation probabilities of clones in paired pre- and post-chemotherapy samples. In-frame beta chains were kept once TCRdb had trimmed the public reads at Q25 with fastp and called clones with MiXCR. Rows with a matching CDR3 protein are joined into one entry that keeps the most common DNA and genes. The V and J calls, along with clone size, are taken from TCRdb and not from the paper's own processing. The sample table holds fewer than 2,000 distinct CDR3 sequences, of which 55% to 60% were seen once. Approximately 20% of the sample goes to the ten largest clones.

This clonotype was obtained from a human donor with a blood cancer. The sequence is built from TRBV27 and TRBJ1-2; no D segment can be confidently identified. The sample was blood. The nucleotide sequence reads as follows: TGTGCCAGCAGTCCCGGCGACTATGGCTACACCTTC. The resulting protein is CASSPGDYGYTF.